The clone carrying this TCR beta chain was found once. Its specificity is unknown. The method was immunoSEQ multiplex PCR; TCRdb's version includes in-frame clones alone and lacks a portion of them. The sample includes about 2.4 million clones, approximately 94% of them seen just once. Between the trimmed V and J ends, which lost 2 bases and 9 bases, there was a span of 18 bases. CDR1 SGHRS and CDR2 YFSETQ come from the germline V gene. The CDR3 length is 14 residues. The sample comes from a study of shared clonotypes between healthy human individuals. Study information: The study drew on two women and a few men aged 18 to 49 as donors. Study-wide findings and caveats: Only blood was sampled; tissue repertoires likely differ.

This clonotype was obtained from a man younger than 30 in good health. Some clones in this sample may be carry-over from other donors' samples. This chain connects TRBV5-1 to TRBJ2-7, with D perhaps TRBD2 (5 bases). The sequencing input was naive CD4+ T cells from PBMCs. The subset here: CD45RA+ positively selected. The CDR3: CASSFLAEHSRQYF. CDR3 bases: TGCGCCAGCAGCTTCCTAGCCGAACATTCCCGGCAGTACTTC.